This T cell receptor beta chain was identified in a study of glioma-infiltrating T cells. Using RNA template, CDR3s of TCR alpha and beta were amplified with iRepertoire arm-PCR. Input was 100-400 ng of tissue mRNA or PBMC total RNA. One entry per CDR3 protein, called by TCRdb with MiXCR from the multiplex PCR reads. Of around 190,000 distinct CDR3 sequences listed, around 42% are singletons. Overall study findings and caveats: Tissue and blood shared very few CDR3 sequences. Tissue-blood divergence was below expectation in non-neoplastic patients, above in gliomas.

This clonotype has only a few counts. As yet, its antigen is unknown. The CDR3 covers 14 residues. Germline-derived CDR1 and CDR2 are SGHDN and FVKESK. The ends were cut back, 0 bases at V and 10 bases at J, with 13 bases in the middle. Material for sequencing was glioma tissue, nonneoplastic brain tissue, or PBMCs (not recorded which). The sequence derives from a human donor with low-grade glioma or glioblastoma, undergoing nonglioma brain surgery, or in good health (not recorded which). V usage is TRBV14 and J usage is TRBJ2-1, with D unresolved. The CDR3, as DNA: TGTGCCAGCAGCCAAGACCTTCGGGTTCACGAGCAGTTCTTC. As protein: CASSQDLRVHEQFF.